These T cell receptor beta chains were read from a single sample in a study of shared clonotypes between healthy human individuals. The repertoire was sequenced with immunoSEQ multiplex PCR; TCRdb's copy has only in-frame clones and lacks some. The sample records around 2,000,000 clones, about 92% being singletons. The material sequenced was naive CD8+ T cells from PBMCs. These receptors were taken from a man between 18 and 35 years old in good health. Some clones in this sample may be carry-over from other donors' samples. Each CDR3 is given with its conserved first and last residue. The D gene is left open where the match is weak. Some rows mark clone size as missing; the rest say once, few, many or name a class of expanded clone.

D gene	V gene	clone size	J gene	CDR3 protein	CDR3 DNA
-	TRBV9	-	TRBJ1-5	CASSPGGIVHYQPQHF	TGTGCCAGCAGCCCCGGAGGGATAGTTCATTATCAGCCCCAGCATTTT
-	TRBV6-5	-	TRBJ1-3	CASSLRVSGNTIYF	TGTGCCAGCAGTCTCAGAGTCTCTGGAAACACCATATATTTT
-	TRBV14	-	TRBJ1-1	CASSQTGTTLQGNTEAFF	TGTGCCAGCAGCCAAACTGGGACGACCCTTCAGGGGAACACTGAAGCTTTCTTT
TRBD2	TRBV16	-	TRBJ2-1	CASSQWLAGVGEQFF	TGTGCCAGCAGCCAATGGCTAGCGGGAGTTGGGGAGCAGTTCTTC
-	TRBV7-6	-	TRBJ2-5	CASSQRIDQETQYF	TGTGCCAGCAGCCAGAGGATAGATCAAGAGACCCAGTACTTC
TRBD1	TRBV11-3	-	TRBJ2-7	CASSEGQGYEQYF	TGTGCCAGCAGCGAGGGACAGGGCTACGAGCAGTACTTC
-	TRBV13	-	TRBJ2-7	CASSLGRMREQYF	TGTGCCAGCAGCTTAGGCCGGATGCGGGAGCAGTACTTC
TRBD1	TRBV7-9	-	TRBJ1-4	CASSRGQGGEKLFF	TGTGCCAGCAGCCGGGGACAGGGTGGTGAAAAACTGTTTTTT
-	TRBV11-1	-	TRBJ2-7	CASSLYRGRRSYEQYF	TGTGCCAGCAGCTTATACCGGGGCCGACGATCCTACGAGCAGTACTTC
TRBD2	TRBV9	-	TRBJ2-3	CASSVNSGTDTQYF	TGTGCCAGCAGCGTTAATAGCGGGACAGATACGCAGTATTTT
TRBD1	TRBV7-6	-	TRBJ2-5	CASSLRDRGYQETQYF	TGTGCCAGCAGCTTGAGGGACAGGGGCTACCAAGAGACCCAGTACTTC
-	TRBV13	-	TRBJ2-1	CASSLNQRVDNEQFF	TGTGCCAGCAGCTTAAATCAGCGGGTAGACAATGAGCAGTTCTTC
-	TRBV9	-	TRBJ2-2	CASSNGGIGELFF	TGTGCCAGCAGTAACGGGGGAATCGGGGAGCTGTTTTTT
-	TRBV14	few	TRBJ1-1	CASSLENTEAFF	TGTGCCAGCAGCCTCGAGAACACTGAAGCTTTCTTT
TRBD1	TRBV5-5	-	TRBJ1-5	CASSVTLTGMFGNQPQHF	TGTGCCAGCAGCGTGACCTTGACAGGGATGTTTGGCAATCAGCCCCAGCATTTT
-	TRBV28	-	TRBJ1-4	CASSSTPVTTNEKLFF	TGTGCCAGCAGTTCCACCCCAGTGACAACTAATGAAAAACTGTTTTTT
TRBD1	TRBV5-3	-	TRBJ2-6	CARSEEGQGHSGANVLTF	TGTGCCAGAAGCGAGGAGGGACAGGGGCACTCTGGGGCCAACGTCCTGACTTTC
-	TRBV4-1	-	TRBJ1-3	CASSQEASGNTIYF	TGCGCCAGCAGCCAAGAGGCCTCTGGAAACACCATATATTTT
TRBD2	TRBV5-5	-	TRBJ2-7	CASRQTSGTYYEQYF	TGTGCCAGCCGCCAGACTAGCGGGACCTACTACGAGCAGTACTTC
TRBD1	TRBV27	-	TRBJ2-7	CASKGGTGRGEQYF	TGTGCCAGCAAGGGCGGGACAGGGAGGGGCGAGCAGTACTTC